These T cell receptor beta chains were read from a single sample in a study of STAT3 mutations in large granular lymphocyte leukemia. Sequencing used immunoSEQ multiplex PCR; TCRdb keeps in-frame clones, though not all of them. The sample has tens of thousands of clones, 94% seen once. The sequenced sample was peripheral blood mononuclear cells. Receptor source: a man aged 35-49 years with T-cell large granular lymphocyte leukemia. Some clones in this sample may be carry-over from other donors' samples. CDR3s include the opening cysteine and the closing phenylalanine or tryptophan. Fields, in order: V gene, D gene, J gene, clone size, CDR3 DNA, CDR3 protein. D genes are given only for firm matches. Clone size appears in some rows only: once, few, many, or a class for an expanded clone.

v_call: TRBV5-4; d_call: -; j_call: TRBJ2-7; clone_size: -; cdr3_nt: TGTGCCAGCAGCTTGGACAATGGGGGCTACGAGCAGTACTTC; cdr3_aa: CASSLDNGGYEQYF
v_call: TRBV4-1; d_call: TRBD1; j_call: TRBJ2-2; clone_size: -; cdr3_nt: TGCGCCAGCAGCCAGGGACAGGGTTTCACCGGGGAGCTGTTTTTT; cdr3_aa: CASSQGQGFTGELFF
v_call: TRBV30; d_call: TRBD1; j_call: TRBJ2-2; clone_size: -; cdr3_nt: TGTGCCTGGAGTCCCTCGACAGGGGGCGAGTCGGGCGGGGAGCTGTTTTTT; cdr3_aa: CAWSPSTGGESGGELFF
v_call: TRBV9; d_call: TRBD1; j_call: TRBJ1-6; clone_size: -; cdr3_nt: TGTGCCAGCAGCCGGACAGGGGGCCTGCCGGCTTCACCCCTCCACTTT; cdr3_aa: CASSRTGGLPASPLHF
v_call: TRBV20-1; d_call: -; j_call: TRBJ2-1; clone_size: -; cdr3_nt: TGCAGTGCTAGAAGGGTCGGTGAGCAGTTCTTC; cdr3_aa: CSARRVGEQFF
v_call: TRBV7-9; d_call: -; j_call: TRBJ1-2; clone_size: -; cdr3_nt: TGTGCCAGCAGCTTAGGTCCGGAAGCGAGTGGCTACACCTTC; cdr3_aa: CASSLGPEASGYTF
v_call: TRBV18; d_call: TRBD2; j_call: TRBJ2-3; clone_size: -; cdr3_nt: TGTGCCAGCTCACCCCCGGGACTAGCGGGGGGAGCCGGGACGCAGTATTTT; cdr3_aa: CASSPPGLAGGAGTQYF
v_call: TRBV9; d_call: TRBD2; j_call: TRBJ2-7; clone_size: -; cdr3_nt: TGTGCCAGCAGCGTAGGCGGGGGGGCGTACGAGCAGTACTTC; cdr3_aa: CASSVGGGAYEQYF
v_call: TRBV12-5; d_call: -; j_call: TRBJ2-5; clone_size: -; cdr3_nt: TGTGCTAGTGGTTTGTTAGGCCAAGAGACCCAGTACTTC; cdr3_aa: CASGLLGQETQYF
v_call: TRBV18; d_call: -; j_call: TRBJ1-2; clone_size: -; cdr3_nt: TGTGCCAGCTCACCGGACTCTAACTATGGCTACACCTTC; cdr3_aa: CASSPDSNYGYTF
v_call: TRBV28; d_call: -; j_call: TRBJ2-5; clone_size: -; cdr3_nt: TGTGCCAGCAGTCAAGGGACGGCAGGACAAGAGACCCAGTACTTC; cdr3_aa: CASSQGTAGQETQYF
v_call: TRBV7-2; d_call: -; j_call: TRBJ2-7; clone_size: -; cdr3_nt: TGTGCCAGCGGCCGGTCAGAGGACGTCGCCGAGCAGTACTTC; cdr3_aa: CASGRSEDVAEQYF
v_call: TRBV7-3; d_call: -; j_call: TRBJ1-6; clone_size: -; cdr3_nt: TGTGCCAGCAGCGTCAACAGGGCCTCACCCCTCCACTTT; cdr3_aa: CASSVNRASPLHF
v_call: TRBV5-4; d_call: TRBD2; j_call: TRBJ2-3; clone_size: -; cdr3_nt: TGTGCCAGCAGCCTGACTAGCGGGGGGGCCGGCACAGATACGCAGTATTTT; cdr3_aa: CASSLTSGGAGTDTQYF
v_call: TRBV13; d_call: -; j_call: TRBJ2-7; clone_size: once; cdr3_nt: TGTGCCAGCACCGACAGGTCCGGGGTCTACGAGCAGTACTTC; cdr3_aa: CASTDRSGVYEQYF
v_call: TRBV19; d_call: TRBD1; j_call: TRBJ2-6; clone_size: -; cdr3_nt: TGTGCCAGTAGTATGGGGACAGGGGCTGGGGCCAACGTCCTGACTTTC; cdr3_aa: CASSMGTGAGANVLTF
v_call: TRBV14; d_call: -; j_call: TRBJ1-1; clone_size: -; cdr3_nt: TGTGCCAGCAGCCAAGTAGCAGGGCGGGTGGGCACTGAAGCTTTCTTT; cdr3_aa: CASSQVAGRVGTEAFF
v_call: TRBV20-1; d_call: -; j_call: TRBJ1-1; clone_size: -; cdr3_nt: TGCAGTGCCAGACGGGACACCGAAGCTTTCTTT; cdr3_aa: CSARRDTEAFF
v_call: TRBV5-4; d_call: -; j_call: TRBJ2-7; clone_size: -; cdr3_nt: TGTGCCAGCAGCCCCGTGGGACGGGGCCCGGAGCAGTACTTC; cdr3_aa: CASSPVGRGPEQYF
v_call: TRBV5-1; d_call: -; j_call: TRBJ2-2; clone_size: once; cdr3_nt: TGCGCCAGCGCCCCGGGGCGAAACACCGGGGAGCTGTTTTTT; cdr3_aa: CASAPGRNTGELFF
v_call: TRBV5-1; d_call: -; j_call: TRBJ2-1; clone_size: -; cdr3_nt: TGCGCCAGCAGCTTGGGGGACAACTCCTACAATGAGCAGTTCTTC; cdr3_aa: CASSLGDNSYNEQFF
v_call: TRBV5-4; d_call: -; j_call: TRBJ1-1; clone_size: -; cdr3_nt: TGTGCCAGCAGCTTGTTGGGGTACACTGAAGCTTTCTTT; cdr3_aa: CASSLLGYTEAFF
v_call: TRBV5-4; d_call: -; j_call: TRBJ2-1; clone_size: -; cdr3_nt: TGTGCCAGCAGCCCAGCACAGGTCACCCTACCTCTCGAGCAGTTCTTC; cdr3_aa: CASSPAQVTLPLEQFF
v_call: TRBV23-1; d_call: -; j_call: TRBJ2-7; clone_size: -; cdr3_nt: TGCGCCAGCAGTCAATCTTCTGTCGAAGGGGGCTACGAGCAGTACTTC; cdr3_aa: CASSQSSVEGGYEQYF
v_call: TRBV4-3; d_call: -; j_call: TRBJ2-3; clone_size: -; cdr3_nt: TGCGCCAGCAGCCAAGAACCAGACAGCACAGATACGCAGTATTTT; cdr3_aa: CASSQEPDSTDTQYF
v_call: TRBV18; d_call: -; j_call: TRBJ1-6; clone_size: -; cdr3_nt: TGTGCCAGCTCACCCCGCAGGTTAGGGGATTCACCCCTCCACTTT; cdr3_aa: CASSPRRLGDSPLHF
v_call: TRBV4-1; d_call: -; j_call: TRBJ1-6; clone_size: -; cdr3_nt: TGCGCCAGCAGCCAAGAACAGGATGGCAATTCACCCCTCCACTTT; cdr3_aa: CASSQEQDGNSPLHF
v_call: TRBV7-9; d_call: -; j_call: TRBJ1-1; clone_size: -; cdr3_nt: TGTGCCAGCAGCTTAGAGGGTAAAGAAGCTTTCTTT; cdr3_aa: CASSLEGKEAFF
v_call: TRBV6-5; d_call: -; j_call: TRBJ1-5; clone_size: -; cdr3_nt: TGTGCCAGCAGGAAGGTAGGGGAAAGCAATCAGCCCCAGCATTTT; cdr3_aa: CASRKVGESNQPQHF
v_call: TRBV7-9; d_call: -; j_call: TRBJ1-2; clone_size: once; cdr3_nt: TGTGCCAGCAGACCTGCTGGAGAGTCCTATGGCTACACCTTC; cdr3_aa: CASRPAGESYGYTF
v_call: TRBV9; d_call: TRBD2; j_call: TRBJ2-7; clone_size: -; cdr3_nt: TGTGCCAGCAGCGTAGAAGCGGGGGGGCTTGCCGAGCAGTACTTC; cdr3_aa: CASSVEAGGLAEQYF
v_call: TRBV5-4; d_call: TRBD2; j_call: TRBJ2-7; clone_size: -; cdr3_nt: TGTGCCAGCAGCTTAACGGGGGGGCCGGGGGACGAGCAGTACTTC; cdr3_aa: CASSLTGGPGDEQYF
v_call: TRBV28; d_call: -; j_call: TRBJ1-5; clone_size: -; cdr3_nt: TGTGCCAGCAGTTTATTAGGCAGGTCTAGCAATCAGCCCCAGCATTTT; cdr3_aa: CASSLLGRSSNQPQHF
v_call: TRBV28; d_call: TRBD1; j_call: TRBJ1-2; clone_size: -; cdr3_nt: TGTGCCAGCAGTCACTACGTACCCGGGACAGCCTCTTCCAACTATGGCTACACCTTC; cdr3_aa: CASSHYVPGTASSNYGYTF
v_call: TRBV6-6; d_call: -; j_call: TRBJ1-1; clone_size: -; cdr3_nt: TGTGCCAGCAGTTACGGGGGGATGAACACTGAAGCTTTCTTT; cdr3_aa: CASSYGGMNTEAFF
v_call: TRBV7-9; d_call: TRBD1; j_call: TRBJ1-6; clone_size: -; cdr3_nt: TGTGCCAGCAGCTCGGGACAGGGGATCGGTTCACCCCTCCACTTT; cdr3_aa: CASSSGQGIGSPLHF
v_call: TRBV5-1; d_call: -; j_call: TRBJ2-1; clone_size: -; cdr3_nt: TGCGCCAGCAGCTTGGAGTCGACTTTCAATGAGCAGTTCTTC; cdr3_aa: CASSLESTFNEQFF
v_call: TRBV7-3; d_call: -; j_call: TRBJ2-1; clone_size: once; cdr3_nt: TGTGCCAGCAGCCCCGAGGTGGGCTCCTACAATGAGCAGTTCTTC; cdr3_aa: CASSPEVGSYNEQFF
v_call: TRBV30; d_call: TRBD1; j_call: TRBJ2-3; clone_size: -; cdr3_nt: TGTGCCTGGAAAACCCCGGGACAGGGGGCGAAAGATACGCAGTATTTT; cdr3_aa: CAWKTPGQGAKDTQYF
v_call: TRBV28; d_call: -; j_call: TRBJ2-3; clone_size: -; cdr3_nt: TGTGCCAGCAGTGGACCGGGGGTCACAGATACGCAGTATTTT; cdr3_aa: CASSGPGVTDTQYF
v_call: TRBV11-2; d_call: -; j_call: TRBJ1-1; clone_size: -; cdr3_nt: TGTGCCAGCAGCTTAGAAACCTTCCACACTGAAGCTTTCTTT; cdr3_aa: CASSLETFHTEAFF